This T cell receptor beta chain is from a study of regulatory T cells in long-lasting Graves disease. Of note for this clonotype: What it binds is unknown.

Time point specified: persistent/refractory GD, antithyroid drugs over 5 years with positive TRAb. Preparation of the TCR library used RNA extracted from PBMCs. Diagnosis followed American Thyroid Association guidelines for Graves' disease. The collection involved drawing around 8.5 milliliters of peripheral blood into EDTA tubes. Study-level results: The study found lower TCR diversity in persistent Graves' patients than in newly diagnosed ones.

CDR3 regions were amplified by Arm-PCR using iRepertoire HTBI primers to build TCR beta libraries. TCRdb reprocessed the multiplex PCR reads with MiXCR, giving one entry per CDR3 protein. The sample lists 400,000 to 450,000 distinct CDR3 sequences, about 20% occurring once. The receptor comes from a female donor with Graves disease. Sequenced material: peripheral blood mononuclear cells (PBMCs), taken when the disease was refractory, from a patient treated with antithyroid drugs.

The DNA of the CDR3 is TGCAGTGTTAAAACGACCGGGGAGCTGTTTTTT. Protein product: CSVKTTGELFF. The chain employs TRBV20-1 and TRBJ2-2; D unclear. Germline CDR1 reads DFQATT; CDR2 reads SNEGSKA (reference sequence). The V end was cut by 7 bases, the J end by 5 bases, with 8 bases between. The CDR3 spans 11 residues.